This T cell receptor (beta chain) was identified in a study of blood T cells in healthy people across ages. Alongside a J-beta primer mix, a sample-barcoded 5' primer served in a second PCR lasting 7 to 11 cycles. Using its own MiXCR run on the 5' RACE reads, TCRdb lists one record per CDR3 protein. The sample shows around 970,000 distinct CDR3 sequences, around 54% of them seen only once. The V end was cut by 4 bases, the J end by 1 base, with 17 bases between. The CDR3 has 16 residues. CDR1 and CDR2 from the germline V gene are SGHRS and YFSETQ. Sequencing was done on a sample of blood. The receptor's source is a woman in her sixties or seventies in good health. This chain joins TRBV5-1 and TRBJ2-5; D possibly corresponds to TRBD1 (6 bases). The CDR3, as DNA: TGCGCCAGCAGCACTTTCACGACAGGCCCCCAAGAGACCCAGTACTTC. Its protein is CASSTFTTGPQETQYF.